A single sample is the source of the 3 T cell receptor beta chains below, sequenced in a study of CD8+CD57+ T cells in acquired aplastic anemia. Sequencing involved patients with CD8+CD57+ cell expansion previously shown by flow cytometry. Genomic DNA acted as the template from which TCR beta VDJ combination and CDR3 sequence profiling were carried out. One entry per CDR3 protein results from TCRdb running MiXCR on the reads. The profile shows 150,000 or so distinct CDR3 sequences, around half of them singletons. The sequencing input was sorted CD4+, CD8+, or CD8+CD57+ T cells (not recorded which) from PBMCs. These receptors all come from a human donor with aplastic anemia.

The gene calls are TRBV20-1 and TRBJ2-3, with D maybe TRBD1 (5 bases). The CDR3 is 15 amino acids. The germline V gene has CDR1 DFQATT and CDR2 SNEGSKA (reference sequence). With 5 bases removed from V and 3 bases from J, the gap between germline ends came to 18 bases. CDR3 loop: CSAPPLGARTDTQYF. CDR3 coding DNA: TGCAGTGCTCCCCCTCTAGGGGCTAGGACAGATACGCAGTATTTT.

In this sample, this clonotype turned up once. At one end, the junction sequence differs from germline, possibly due to a read error. The chain couples TRBV7-3 to TRBJ1-1; 7 nucleotides line up with TRBD1. The CDR3 runs to 14 residues. CDR1 is SGHTA and CDR2 is FQGTGA in the germline V gene. The CDR3 DNA reads TGTGCCAACAGCGCCGGGACAGCGAACACTGAAGCTTTCTTT. This sequence encodes CANSAGTANTEAFF.

Many counts were recorded for this clonotype. The CDR3 protein is CASSPGLAGNTGELFF. In nucleotides, the CDR3 is TGCGCCAGCAGCCCCGGACTAGCGGGGAACACCGGGGAGCTGTTTTTT. V usage is TRBV4-3 and J usage is TRBJ2-2; 11 bases are shared with TRBD2. The CDR3 sequence is 16 residues long. With 4 bases clipped from V and 1 base from J, the junction kept 2 bases outside the gene matches. Germline assignment: CDR1 LGHNA and CDR2 YSLEER.